These T cell receptor beta chains were read from a single sample in a study of patients with pleural tuberculosis. TCRdb recomputed calls from the reads with MiXCR, one row per CDR3 protein. The data contain 45,000 to 55,000 distinct CDR3 sequences, about 7.3% of them seen just once; the ten biggest clones take up about 16%. The receptor set was obtained from a human donor with pleural tuberculosis. The CDR3 runs from the conserved cysteine through the conserved F or W. Each record gives: clone size, V gene, J gene, CDR3 length, D gene, CDR3 DNA, CDR3 protein. D genes are given only for firm matches. The size field is filled for only some rows; it gives once, few, many or a size class.

many	TRBV27	TRBJ2-1	11	-	TGTGCCAGCAGTTTAATGAATGAGCAGTTCTTC	CASSLMNEQFF
-	TRBV11-1	TRBJ2-3	14	-	TGTGCCAGCAGCTGGAGTAGTAGCACAGATACGCAGTATTTT	CASSWSSSTDTQYF
many	TRBV3-1	TRBJ1-1	13	-	TGTGCCAGCAGCCAAGTCGGGGGAGGGCGAGCTTTCTTT	CASSQVGGGRAFF
many	TRBV12-3/TRBV12-4	TRBJ1-5	15	TRBD1	TGTGCCAGCAGTACCCGGGACAGGGGGAATCAGCCCCAGCATTTT	CASSTRDRGNQPQHF
medium-sized	TRBV6-2/TRBV6-3	TRBJ1-6	17	TRBD1	TGTGCCAGCAGTACTCGGACAGGGACTTCCTATAATTCACCCCTCCACTTT	CASSTRTGTSYNSPLHF
many	TRBV2	TRBJ2-1	15	TRBD2	TGTGCCAGCAGTCGGACTAGCGACTCCTACAATGAGCAGTTCTTC	CASSRTSDSYNEQFF
many	TRBV10-3	TRBJ2-5	12	-	TGTGCCATCAGTCTTAGCAAGGGGACCCAGTACTTC	CAISLSKGTQYF
many	TRBV4-2	TRBJ2-1	15	TRBD2	TGTGCCAGCAGCCAAGAAGGACTAGGGGACAATGAGCAGTTCTTC	CASSQEGLGDNEQFF
many	TRBV20-1	TRBJ2-1	10	-	TGCAGTGCTCCCGCTAATGAGCAGTTCTTC	CSAPANEQFF
few	TRBV19	TRBJ2-2	14	-	TGTGCCAGTAGTATAAGACTGGCTGGCGGGGAGCTGTTTTTT	CASSIRLAGGELFF
many	TRBV27	TRBJ2-1	13	TRBD1	TGTGCCAGCAGTCCCGCAGGGGGCAATGAGCAGTTCTTC	CASSPAGGNEQFF
many	TRBV20-1	TRBJ2-5	16	TRBD1	TGCAGTGCTCCCCTACTGGACAGGGCAACGCAAGAGACCCAGTACTTC	CSAPLLDRATQETQYF
few	TRBV4-2	TRBJ2-1	15	-	TGTGCCAGCAGCCTAACCCGCGGGGTGTACAATGAGCAGTTCTTC	CASSLTRGVYNEQFF
many	TRBV20-1	TRBJ2-1	14	-	TGCAGTGCTAGTTCGTGGGCCGATGACAATGAGCAGTTCTTC	CSASSWADDNEQFF
many	TRBV19	TRBJ2-1	11	-	TGTGCCAGTAACACCTACAATGAGCAGTTCTTC	CASNTYNEQFF
many	TRBV20-1	TRBJ2-2	16	-	TGCAGTGCTTCCCCCGGTTCGACTTGGATCACCGGGGAGCTGTTTTTT	CSASPGSTWITGELFF
many	TRBV25-1	TRBJ2-3	14	-	TGTGCCAGCAGCGTTGTACGCGGGGAAGATACGCAGTATTTT	CASSVVRGEDTQYF
many	TRBV20-1	TRBJ2-1	14	TRBD2	TGCAGTGGTACGAGCGGGAGATTGGGCAATGAGCAGTTCTTC	CSGTSGRLGNEQFF
many	TRBV23-1	TRBJ2-3	15	TRBD2	TGCGCCAGCAGTTCTCGGGGGGTCCCGGAAGATACGCAGTATTTT	CASSSRGVPEDTQYF
many	TRBV20-1	TRBJ1-2	13	-	TGCAGTGCTAGTAACAGGGATGTCTATGGCTACACCTTC	CSASNRDVYGYTF
few	TRBV29-1	TRBJ1-1	13	-	TGCAGCGTTGAATACCGGGCCTCCACTGAAGCTTTCTTT	CSVEYRASTEAFF
many	TRBV20-1	TRBJ1-1	13	-	TGCAGTGTCCCGGGGAGTCTGAACACTGAAGCTTTCTTT	CSVPGSLNTEAFF
many	TRBV20-1	TRBJ1-5	15	TRBD1	TGCAGTGCGTGGCTCTCCGGGACAGGGTTTCAGCCCCAGCATTTT	CSAWLSGTGFQPQHF